These 26 T cell receptor beta chains originate from one sample sequenced in a study of cytomegalovirus exposure and HLA in healthy donors. Measured with immunoSEQ multiplex PCR; TCRdb has only the in-frame clones, and not every one. Here the sample spans about 53,000 clones, roughly nine tenths being singletons. The sample consisted of PBMCs. These receptors originate from a man younger than 35 in good health and CMV-seronegative.

This sequence joins TRBV10-3 and TRBJ1-2; no clear D gene. Looked up from germline, CDR1 is ENHRY and CDR2 is SYGVKD. V was trimmed by 3 bases and J by 6 bases, leaving 17 bases between them. The CDR3 length is 15 residues. This CDR3 is CAISDPGEGYNGYTF. The CDR3 region has the DNA TGTGCCATCAGTGACCCCGGGGAAGGTTATAATGGCTACACCTTC.

V usage is TRBV6-1 and J usage is TRBJ2-7; the D gene is possibly TRBD2 (6 bases). CDR1 and CDR2 from the germline V gene are MNHNS and SASEGT. Between the trimmed V and J ends, which lost 6 bases and 2 bases, there was a span of 17 bases. The CDR3 has 15 residues. CDR3 coding DNA: TGTGCCAGCAGGGACGGGAGTTCTGTTACCTACGAGCAGTACTTC. Its protein is CASRDGSSVTYEQYF.

This clone was counted only a few times. The chain recombines TRBV7-9 with TRBJ2-3, with TRBD1 as a possible D gene (5 bases). CDR1 SEHNR and CDR2 FQNEAQ come from the germline V gene (reference sequence). The CDR3 has 13 amino acids. The V gene lost 5 bases and the J gene lost 4 bases, with 10 bases spanning the gap. Here the CDR3 DNA reads TGTGCCAGCAGCCCCCGACAGTCAGATACGCAGTATTTT. As protein: CASSPRQSDTQYF.

This clone was seen only once. The rearrangement joins TRBV2 to TRBJ2-7; TRBD1 matches 9 bases. The CDR3 length is 17 residues. Germline loops: CDR1 SNHLY, CDR2 FYNNEI. V shed 4 bases and J 3 bases; nucleotides not matched to a gene: 13. This CDR3 is CASSAQDNRGRIYEQYF. CDR3 in DNA: TGTGCCAGCAGTGCCCAGGACAACAGGGGGCGTATCTACGAGCAGTACTTC.

The chain carries TRBV11-2 and TRBJ2-1; no clear D gene. This CDR3 comprises 12 residues. Germline CDR1 is SGHAT and CDR2 is FQNNGV. With 5 bases removed from V and 9 bases from J, the gap between germline ends came to 11 bases. CDR3 region: CASSGKRSEQFF. As DNA, the CDR3 is TGTGCCAGCAGCGGAAAAAGGAGTGAGCAGTTCTTC.

The V gene is TRBV27, the J gene TRBJ2-7; D gene ambiguous. The V end was cut by 3 bases, the J end by 0 bases, with 9 bases between. CDR1 is MNHEY, CDR2 SMNVEV, per germline (reference sequence). This CDR3 spans 14 amino acids. CDR3 in amino acids: CASSFIAASYEQYF. DNA for the CDR3: TGTGCCAGCAGTTTTATCGCGGCCTCCTACGAGCAGTACTTC.

This sequence joins TRBV7-2 and TRBJ2-7; 7 bases are a match to TRBD1. V dropped 2 bases and J dropped 3; count of bases not matched to a gene: 7. This CDR3 has 15 residues. Germline V gene data show CDR1 as SGHTA and CDR2 as FQGNSA. The CDR3, as DNA: TGTGCCAGCAGCTTATTAAGAACAGGGGACTACGAGCAGTACTTC. It yields the protein CASSLLRTGDYEQYF.

The chain uses TRBV6-1 and TRBJ2-1; D call uncertain. The V gene lost 2 bases and the J gene lost 0 bases, with 14 bases spanning the gap. Germline V gives CDR1 MNHNS, CDR2 SASEGT. The CDR3 spans 17 residues. The chain's CDR3 is CASSESRNTISYNEQFF. The CDR3 DNA follows: TGTGCCAGCAGTGAAAGCCGAAACACTATCTCCTACAATGAGCAGTTCTTC.

DNA for the CDR3: TGTGCCAGCAGCGTATCCACGACTAGTATAAACAATGAGCAGTTCTTC. Translating it yields CASSVSTTSINNEQFF. The chain recombines TRBV9 with TRBJ2-1, with a possible D match to TRBD2 (6 bases). This CDR3 region has 16 residues. Germline-derived CDR1 and CDR2 are SGDLS and YYNGEE. Between the trimmed V and J ends, which lost 1 base and 5 bases, there was a span of 16 bases.

This clone has more than one count but fewer than ten. The chain is built from TRBV6-4 and TRBJ1-4, with TRBD1 identical over 7 bases. Unmatched junction bases numbered 2, after V lost 2 bases and J lost 5 bases. The germline CDR1 and CDR2 sequences are MRHNA and SNTAGT. The CDR3 is 14 amino acids. CDR3 region: CASSDGTENEKLFF. DNA for the CDR3: TGTGCCAGCAGTGACGGGACAGAGAATGAAAAACTGTTTTTT.

V is TRBV28 and J is TRBJ2-7, with D hard to call. The V gene's germline CDR1 is MDHEN and CDR2 SYDVKM. This CDR3 region has 15 residues. Trimming cost V 7 bases and J 2 bases, with 18 bases left between them. The CDR3 nucleotides read TGTGCCAGCAAATCGGCGGCGCGGATTACCTACGAGCAGTACTTC. Its translation: CASKSAARITYEQYF.

This clone appeared a few times. V is TRBV5-1 and J is TRBJ2-7, with TRBD1 matching 10 bases. Germline V gene lookup returns CDR1 SGHRS and CDR2 YFSETQ. This CDR3 comprises 16 residues. With V trimmed by 0 bases and J by 4 bases, 7 bases remained unmatched. The CDR3 reads CASSLAPGTGEYEQYF. For the CDR3, the DNA is TGCGCCAGCAGCTTGGCCCCCGGGACAGGGGAGTACGAGCAGTACTTC.

The rearrangement links TRBV28 to TRBJ1-5; TRBD1 is a possible D gene (6 bases). V lost 9 bases and J 0 bases, leaving 15 bases between the germline ends. This CDR3 is 15 amino acids long. Germline values: CDR1 MDHEN, CDR2 SYDVKM. The CDR3 sequence: CASDPGQYSNQPQHF. In nucleotides, the CDR3 is TGTGCCAGTGATCCGGGACAATATAGCAATCAGCCCCAGCATTTT. Supplemented by reference TRBV28 and TRBJ1-5, the full variable domain reads DVKVTQSSRYLVKRTGEKVFLECVQDMDHENMFWYRQDPGLGLRLIYFSYDVKMKEKGDIPEGYSVSREKKERFSLILESASTNQTSMYLCASDPGQYSNQPQHFGDGTRLSIL.

V and J are TRBV11-1 and TRBJ2-3, with no clear D. Per germline, CDR1 SGHAT and CDR2 FQDESV (reference sequence). V lost 0 bases and J 5 bases, leaving 15 bases between the germline ends. There are 16 residues in the CDR3. CDR3 coding DNA: TGTGCCAGCAGCTTAGCGAGGAGTCTACCGGTAGATACGCAGTATTTT. Its protein product is CASSLARSLPVDTQYF.

This chain uses TRBV7-5 with TRBJ1-2; the D call in the table, TRBD1, was not verified against the DNA. TRBV7-5 is flagged as a pseudogene. The CDR3 has 12 amino acids. As DNA, the CDR3 is TGTGTCAGAAGCTTAAGCCAGGGTGGCTACACCTTC. Encoded protein: CVRSLSQGGYTF.

The rearrangement links TRBV19 to TRBJ2-3, with 16 bases that match TRBD2. Per the germline V gene, CDR1 is LNHDA and CDR2 is SQIVND (reference sequence). The CDR3 has 17 amino acids. V dropped 5 bases and J dropped 0; count of bases not matched to a gene: 2. The DNA for the CDR3 is TGTGCCAGTAGTTCGGGACTAGCGGGAGGGAGCACAGATACGCAGTATTTT. This translates into CASSSGLAGGSTDTQYF.

V is TRBV7-9 and J is TRBJ2-3; possibly TRBD1 for D (6 bases). Germline-derived CDR1 and CDR2 are SEHNR and FQNEAQ (reference sequence). V lost 8 bases and J lost 2, with 20 bases in between. The CDR3 spans 16 residues. The CDR3 nucleotides are TGTGCCAGCCGACGGGATCAGGGGTGGACCACAGATACGCAGTATTTT. Translated, it gives CASRRDQGWTTDTQYF.

The rearrangement links TRBV28 to TRBJ1-5; D not certain. This CDR3 spans 13 amino acids. Germline V CDR1 and CDR2: MDHEN, SYDVKM. The V end was cut by 8 bases, the J end by 4 bases, with 12 bases between. In DNA form, the CDR3 reads TGTGCCAGCCTTCCTGCGGGGAATCAGCCCCAGCATTTT. This sequence encodes CASLPAGNQPQHF.

V is TRBV5-1 and J is TRBJ2-3, with TRBD2 matching 7 bases. V was clipped by 4 bases and J by 6 bases; unmatched bases: 8. Germline loops: CDR1 SGHRS, CDR2 YFSETQ. CDR3 length: 14 amino acids. The CDR3 loop is CASSTRGVTDTQYF. For the CDR3, the DNA is TGCGCCAGCAGCACCCGGGGGGTGACTGATACGCAGTATTTT.

The CDR3 nucleotides read TGTGCCAGCAGCATAAGCGGGGGTGTCTTCGGGGGCTCCTACAATGAGCAGTTCTTC. Its translation: CASSISGGVFGGSYNEQFF. The chain employs TRBV5-5 and TRBJ2-1, with 8 bases lining up with TRBD2. CDR1 and CDR2 from the germline V gene are SGHKS and YYEKEE (reference sequence). This CDR3 has 19 residues. V gave up 4 bases and J gave up 0 bases; unmatched junction bases: 15.

The V gene is TRBV28, the J gene TRBJ2-1; 10 nucleotides line up with TRBD2. Trimming took 6 bases from V and 3 from J; bases not matched to a gene: 5. This CDR3 contains 15 residues. Germline V gene data show CDR1 as MDHEN and CDR2 as SYDVKM. CDR3 DNA sequence: TGTGCCAGCAGCCTCCTAGCGGGAGACTACAATGAGCAGTTCTTC. As protein: CASSLLAGDYNEQFF. Full variable domain (remainder filled in from reference TRBV28 and TRBJ2-1): DVKVTQSSRYLVKRTGEKVFLECVQDMDHENMFWYRQDPGLGLRLIYFSYDVKMKEKGDIPEGYSVSREKKERFSLILESASTNQTSMYLCASSLLAGDYNEQFFGPGTRLTVL.

The rearrangement joins TRBV7-6 to TRBJ2-2, with TRBD2 matching over 8 bases. Germline trimming cut 4 bases from V and 8 bases from J; bases unmatched to any gene: 12. Germline V gene lookup returns CDR1 SGHVS and CDR2 FNYEAQ. There are 16 residues in the CDR3. CDR3 in amino acids: CASSSAGGGFPGELFF. The CDR3 bases are TGTGCCAGCAGCTCCGCCGGGGGGGGCTTCCCTGGGGAGCTGTTTTTT.

The chain employs TRBV4-3 and TRBJ2-3; TRBD2 agrees at 9 bases. After removal of 0 bases from V and 4 bases from J, the junction contained 8 bases not matched to a gene. From germline, CDR1 is LGHNA and CDR2 YSLEER. The CDR3 sequence is 17 residues long. CDR3 in amino acids: CASSQEVAGVRADTQYF. In DNA, the CDR3 is TGCGCCAGCAGCCAAGAGGTAGCGGGAGTTCGGGCAGATACGCAGTATTTT.

CDR3 residues: CASSLYRLAGVSADTQYF. For the CDR3, the DNA is TGTGCCAGCAGCTTATATCGGCTAGCGGGAGTTTCAGCAGATACGCAGTATTTT. The chain couples TRBV11-3 to TRBJ2-3; 10 bases align to TRBD2. Trimming at V came to 2 bases and at J to 4 bases, leaving 12 bases not matched to a gene. This CDR3 has 18 amino acids. CDR1 is SGHNT and CDR2 is YENEEA in the germline V gene.

V is TRBV18 and J is TRBJ2-5, with 7 bases matching TRBD2. Germline lookup yields CDR1 KGHSH and CDR2 LQKENI. The CDR3 length is 14 residues. J lost 3 bases, V lost 2 bases, and 3 bases had no gene match. In DNA, the CDR3 is TGTGCCAGCTCACCAGCCCTAGCGGAAGAGACCCAGTACTTC. It specifies CASSPALAEETQYF.

The chain employs TRBV6-4 and TRBJ2-3; weak D call: TRBD2 (6 bases). CDR3 length: 15 residues. Trimming shortened V by 3 bases and J by 2 bases, and 12 bases separated the two germline ends. Germline assignment: CDR1 MRHNA and CDR2 SNTAGT. CDR3: CASSEGEAPTDTQYF. Here the CDR3 DNA reads TGTGCCAGCAGTGAGGGGGAGGCGCCCACAGATACGCAGTATTTT.